A selection of T cell receptor beta chains follows, all from one sample in a study of shared clonotypes between healthy human individuals. Sequencing was performed with immunoSEQ multiplex PCR; in TCRdb, only in-frame clones are kept and a portion is missing. The sample lists approximately 590,000 clones, less than 97% occurring once. The material sequenced was naive CD8+ T cells sorted from blood. The source is a woman aged 25 to 39 in good health. The CDR3 runs from the conserved cysteine through the conserved F or W. The D gene is left open where the match is weak. A clone size is listed for some rows: how often the clone was seen (once, few, many), or a class if it is expanded.

TRBV19	.	.	TRBJ1-5	TGTGCCAGTACACAGGGATATAGCAATCAGCCCCAGCATTTT	CASTQGYSNQPQHF
TRBV15	once	TRBD2	TRBJ2-2	TGTGCCACCAGCAGACTAGCGGCAGGCACCGGGGAGCTGTTTTTT	CATSRLAAGTGELFF
TRBV2	.	.	TRBJ2-7	TGTGCCAGCAGTGAAGTACTAGGGAAAGGGCTCTACGAGCAGTACTTC	CASSEVLGKGLYEQYF
TRBV29-1	.	.	TRBJ1-2	TGCAGCGGAGTTGGGGGGGGCTACCAGGGCTACACCTTC	CSGVGGGYQGYTF
TRBV5-6	.	.	TRBJ2-7	TGTGCCAGCAGCTCCGGGGAACCGGCTTCCGAGCAGTACTTC	CASSSGEPASEQYF
TRBV28	.	.	TRBJ1-5	TGTGCCGTTCGACGGGGATATAGCAATCAGCCCCAGCATTTT	CAVRRGYSNQPQHF
TRBV27	.	.	TRBJ1-1	TGTGCCAGCAAACGTGGAGGTACTGAAGCTTTCTTT	CASKRGGTEAFF
TRBV5-8	.	TRBD2	TRBJ2-1	TGTGCCAGCAGCGGCGGGACTAGCTTCGATGAGCAGTTCTTC	CASSGGTSFDEQFF
TRBV7-8	.	TRBD1	TRBJ2-7	TGTGCCAGCAGCATCTTCGGGACAGGGGGCTACGAGCAGTACTTC	CASSIFGTGGYEQYF
TRBV6-1	.	.	TRBJ1-2	TGTGCCAGCAGTGTTGGCGTCGTTGGAGGGGGACCAAACTATGGCTACACCTTC	CASSVGVVGGGPNYGYTF
TRBV11-2	.	.	TRBJ2-7	TGTGCCAGCAGCCCCACTAAGCGGACAGCCTACGAGCAGTACTTC	CASSPTKRTAYEQYF
TRBV6-1	.	TRBD1	TRBJ1-1	TGTGCCAGCAGTCCCCGGGACAGCAGGGGCACTGAAGCTTTCTTT	CASSPRDSRGTEAFF
TRBV25-1	.	.	TRBJ1-1	TGTGCCAGCGGTGTGGGGGCGAACACTGAAGCTTTCTTT	CASGVGANTEAFF
TRBV27	.	.	TRBJ2-2	TGTGCCAGCAGAATTTACGGGGGCCTATCGAACACCGGGGAGCTGTTTTTT	CASRIYGGLSNTGELFF
TRBV28	.	.	TRBJ1-6	TGTGCCAGCAGTTCGCTTTCACCCCTCCACTTT	CASSSLSPLHF
TRBV13	.	.	TRBJ2-5	TGTGCCAGCAGCTCCCCTCTCGACTTGGGAGAGACCCAGTACTTC	CASSSPLDLGETQYF
TRBV28	.	TRBD1	TRBJ2-1	TGTGCCAGCAGTTTGACAGGGGCAGGGAATGAGCAGTTCTTC	CASSLTGAGNEQFF
TRBV5-6	.	.	TRBJ1-2	TGTGCCAGCAGCTTGGGGCAGGGAAGTGGTTACGGCTACACCTTC	CASSLGQGSGYGYTF
TRBV4-1	few	.	TRBJ1-3	TGCGCCAGCAGCCAACCCCTGGCAGCCTCTGGAAACACCATATATTTT	CASSQPLAASGNTIYF
TRBV29-1	.	.	TRBJ2-7	TGCAGCGTCCTTAGCGGAAACTCCTACGAGCAGTACTTC	CSVLSGNSYEQYF
TRBV5-5	once	TRBD1	TRBJ1-2	TGTGCCAGCAGCTTAGGGACAGGTCCTAACTATGGCTACACCTTC	CASSLGTGPNYGYTF
TRBV7-8	.	.	TRBJ1-1	TGTGCCAGCAGCTTAATTGAGGCGTATATGAACACTGAAGCTTTCTTT	CASSLIEAYMNTEAFF
TRBV28	.	TRBD2	TRBJ2-4	TGTGCCAGCAGTTTATGGAATCCGCTTCCGGGGGGGAAAAACATTCAGTACTTC	CASSLWNPLPGGKNIQYF
TRBV28	once	.	TRBJ1-1	TGTGCCAGCACCCTAGGGGGGGACACTGAAGCTTTCTTT	CASTLGGDTEAFF
TRBV21-1	.	.	TRBJ2-3	TGTGCCAGCAGCAAAGCGCTCCTGGGGGCGCGCCCCGGTACGCAGTATTTT	CASSKALLGARPGTQYF
TRBV4-1	once	TRBD1	TRBJ1-2	TGCGCCAGCAGCCAAAAGACAGGGGAATATCTCCCCTACTACACCTTC	CASSQKTGEYLPYYTF
TRBV28	.	.	TRBJ1-1	TGTGCCAGCAGGCCCCCGGGGTTGAACACTGAAGCTTTCTTT	CASRPPGLNTEAFF
TRBV5-4	.	.	TRBJ2-7	TGTGCCAGCAGCCAAGATATGAGCGGAGGTGGCGAGCAGTACTTC	CASSQDMSGGGEQYF
TRBV28	.	.	TRBJ1-4	TGTGCCAGCAGTTTAGCCGTCGGGACGGAGGATGAAAAACTGTTTTTT	CASSLAVGTEDEKLFF
TRBV14	.	TRBD2	TRBJ2-3	TGTGCCAGCAGCCCTGGGACTAGCGGGACAGATACGCAGTATTTT	CASSPGTSGTDTQYF
TRBV5-8	once	TRBD2	TRBJ2-1	TGTGCCAGCAGCCCCGCGGGCGGGAGCTTGAATGAGCAGTTCTTC	CASSPAGGSLNEQFF
TRBV7-4	.	TRBD1	TRBJ2-1	TGTGCCAGCAAAAAGCTCAGGTGTCCCGACAGGGATTCCAATGAGCAGTTCTTC	CASKKLRCPDRDSNEQFF
TRBV7-9	.	.	TRBJ2-3	TGTGCCAGCAGCTTGGTGCGAAGCACAGATACGCAGTATTTT	CASSLVRSTDTQYF
TRBV7-8	.	TRBD1	TRBJ2-1	TGTGCCAGCAGCTTGAGACAGGGGCGCCCCTACAATGAGCAGTTCTTC	CASSLRQGRPYNEQFF
TRBV21-1	.	.	TRBJ2-7	TGTGCCAGCAGCAGCCCCCGAGCGGGAAACGAGCAGTACTTC	CASSSPRAGNEQYF
TRBV4-1	.	.	TRBJ1-2	TGCGCCAGCACCCCCAAGATCGGAACAGTAGGTCGAAGATATGGCTACACCTTC	CASTPKIGTVGRRYGYTF
TRBV2	.	.	TRBJ1-5	TGTGCCAGCAGTGTTCCGGGGAGCAATCAGCCCCAGCATTTT	CASSVPGSNQPQHF
TRBV5-1	.	TRBD1	TRBJ2-3	TGCGCCAGCAGCTTCGGACAGGGCACAGATACGCAGTATTTT	CASSFGQGTDTQYF
TRBV28	.	.	TRBJ1-5	TGTGCCAGCAGTCCGGCAAGTTATAGAGGCAATCAGCCCCAGCATTTT	CASSPASYRGNQPQHF
TRBV14	.	.	TRBJ2-7	TGTGCCAGCAGCCAAGTCACGTCGGCCGACGAGCAGTACTTC	CASSQVTSADEQYF
TRBV6-5	.	.	TRBJ1-1	TGTGCCAGCAGTTACCGGTTAGGGGGCACTGAAGCTTTCTTT	CASSYRLGGTEAFF
TRBV5-4	once	.	TRBJ1-1	TGTGCCAGCAGCACGGGACAAACAGGGCCTGTTGGAGCTTTCTTT	CASSTGQTGPVGAFF
TRBV27	.	TRBD1	TRBJ2-7	TGTGCCAGCAGTACAGGGACAGGGGTAGGCGAGCAGTACTTC	CASSTGTGVGEQYF
TRBV5-4	.	TRBD2	TRBJ2-1	TGTGCCAGCAGCGTCAGCGGGAGGGAAGTTGTTGGCGAGCAGTTCTTC	CASSVSGREVVGEQFF
TRBV28	.	TRBD1	TRBJ1-2	TGTGCCAGCAGCCGAGGACAGGCGTTCTATGGCTACACCTTC	CASSRGQAFYGYTF